This record covers a single TCR beta chain. This sample was taken from a study of T cell responses to AZD1222 COVID-19 vaccine. The CDR3 has 16 amino acids. V was pared by 0 bases and J by 1 base, with 13 bases between. CDR1 is SGHDT, CDR2 YYEEEE, per germline. TCRdb keeps only in-frame clones here, not all; method: immunoSEQ multiplex PCR. Here the sample spans approximately 150,000 clones, roughly nine tenths being singletons. This specimen consisted of peripheral blood, obtained on day 0 of AZD1222 vaccination. This chain uses TRBV5-6 with TRBJ1-1; D is unresolved. The receptor's source is an adult in good health. The CDR3, as DNA: TGTGCCAGCAGCTTGGCGCCGGGCCGGGGGAACACTGAAGCTTTCTTT. The encoded protein is CASSLAPGRGNTEAFF.